The subject of this entry is one T cell receptor (beta chain). Its antigen remains unidentified. This sample is part of a study of blood T cells in healthy people across ages. About the study: Template-switching capture recovered about one barcoded beta molecule per two T cells. Study-level points and caveats: What prevented conclusive comparison of naive and antigen-experienced cells was that PBMCs were unsorted.

The use of a sample-barcoded 5' primer and a J-beta primer mix characterized a second PCR of about 7 to 12 cycles. One entry per CDR3 protein, called by TCRdb with MiXCR from the 5' RACE reads. Among fewer than 800,000 distinct CDR3 sequences listed, more than 20% were seen once. V was shortened by 7 bases and J by 1 base, with 22 bases between the two germline ends. The CDR3 contains 17 residues. These data also formed part of another study, on T cells of mothers and their children. That paper notes: Extraction yielded RNA that went, in full, into cDNA synthesis at about 1.6 ug per 15 ul. Within related and unrelated pairs, thymic selection shapes TCR recombination output in a similar way.

The genes are TRBV12-3 or TRBV12-4 and TRBJ1-1; D is perhaps TRBD1 (6 bases). The sequencing input was blood. The TCR sequence derives from a boy aged 5 to 17 in good health. The chain's CDR3 is CASITYGAGEQNTEAFF. CDR3 DNA: TGTGCCAGCATAACATATGGGGCAGGGGAACAGAACACTGAAGCTTTCTTT.